The 27 T cell receptor beta chains given below trace back to one sample, sequenced in a study of regulatory T cells in long-lasting Graves disease. In building TCR beta libraries, iRepertoire HTBI primers were used together with Arm-PCR of CDR3 regions. From the multiplex PCR reads, TCRdb called clonotypes with MiXCR, one entry per CDR3 protein. The repertoire holds roughly 380,000 distinct CDR3 sequences, with around a sixth as singletons. Time point noted: newly diagnosed GD, antithyroid drugs for less than 3 months. RNA from PBMCs was the source of the TCR library. The sample consisted of peripheral blood mononuclear cells (PBMCs), taken at new diagnosis, from a patient treated with antithyroid drugs. These receptor sequences come from a female donor with Graves disease.

The chain combines TRBV11-2 with TRBJ1-1; D gene uncertain. The CDR3 loop spans 13 amino acids. Trimming cost V 5 bases and J 3 bases, with 10 bases left between them. From germline, CDR1 is SGHAT and CDR2 FQNNGV. CDR3 in DNA: TGTGCCAGCAGCCCTACCCCCGACACTGAAGCTTTCTTT. As protein: CASSPTPDTEAFF.

This clonotype showed up just a few times. V usage is TRBV11-2 and J usage is TRBJ2-2; 12 nucleotides agree with TRBD2. V shed 2 bases, J shed 4 bases, and the junction held 11 bases outside the gene matches. This CDR3 is built from 19 residues. Germline V lookup: CDR1 SGHAT, CDR2 FQNNGV. The CDR3 here is CASSLWAGLAGQGTGELFF. CDR3 DNA sequence: TGTGCCAGCAGCTTATGGGCCGGACTAGCGGGGCAGGGCACCGGGGAGCTGTTTTTT.

This clonotype showed up many times. The chain combines TRBV6-9 with TRBJ2-7; 10 bases line up with TRBD2. Per germline, CDR1 MNHGY and CDR2 SVAAGI. With 3 bases clipped from V and 2 bases from J, the junction kept 4 bases outside the gene matches. The CDR3 is made up of 15 amino acids. CDR3 sequence reads: CASSYRTSGAYEQYF. DNA of the CDR3: TGTGCCAGCAGTTACCGTACTAGCGGGGCCTACGAGCAGTACTTC.

Turning to this clonotype: A far larger clone is one base from this, pointing to a likely read error. The rearrangement joins TRBV20-1 to TRBJ2-1, with no clear D. Germline V gene data show CDR1 as DFQATT and CDR2 as SNEGSKA (reference sequence). This CDR3 is 13 amino acids long. The V end was cut by 3 bases, the J end by 10 bases, with 16 bases between. CDR3 DNA: TGCAGTGCTAGCGGTAAGAGCTCCTACGAGCAGTTCTTC. It encodes CSASGKSSYEQFF.

This clonotype was picked up many times. The V and J genes are TRBV2 and TRBJ1-2; weak D call: TRBD1 (5 bases). Trimming shortened V by 2 bases and J by 7 bases, and 14 bases separated the two germline ends. This CDR3 has 14 residues. Per germline, CDR1 SNHLY and CDR2 FYNNEI. This CDR3 reads CASSESGTGPGYTF. DNA of the CDR3: TGTGCCAGCAGTGAATCCGGGACCGGGCCTGGCTACACCTTC.

The CDR3 sequence is CASSPGGDNEKLFF. The CDR3 coding sequence is TGTGCCAGCAGCCCCGGAGGAGATAATGAAAAACTGTTTTTT. V is TRBV13 and J is TRBJ1-4; D is undetermined. The CDR3 sequence is 14 residues long. The V gene's germline CDR1 is PRHDT and CDR2 FYEKMQ (reference sequence). The V gene lost 5 bases and the J gene lost 4 bases, with 11 bases spanning the gap.

The rearrangement joins TRBV19 to TRBJ1-1; 11 bases agree with TRBD1. The length of the CDR3 is 17 residues. CDR1 and CDR2 from the germline V gene are LNHDA and SQIVND (reference sequence). V shed 9 bases and J 2 bases; nucleotides not matched to a gene: 14. Written as DNA, the CDR3 is TGTGCCAGCTCGGGGGAGGACAGGGGGCGAATAAACACTGAAGCTTTCTTT. Translated: CASSGEDRGRINTEAFF. Full variable domain (rest looked up from reference TRBV19 and TRBJ1-1): DGGITQSPKYLFRKEGQNVTLSCEQNLNHDAMYWYRQDPGQGLRLIYYSQIVNDFQKGDIAEGYSVSREKKESFPLTVTSAQKNPTAFYLCASSGEDRGRINTEAFFGQGTRLTVV.

The rearrangement uses TRBV4-1 and TRBJ2-3, with 7 positions matching TRBD2. This CDR3 spans 17 amino acids. Germline CDR1 reads MGHRA; CDR2 reads YSYEKL. J gave up 2 bases and V 1 base, and 9 bases lay outside the gene matches. CDR3 amino acids: CASSQALLASPTDTQYF. In DNA form, the CDR3 reads TGCGCCAGCAGCCAAGCCCTACTAGCGTCCCCCACAGATACGCAGTATTTT.

This clonotype was observed many times. The chain joins TRBV4-1 to TRBJ1-1, with D maybe TRBD1 (5 bases). Trimming removed 2 bases from V and 0 bases from J, with 10 bases in between. Germline-derived CDR1 and CDR2 are MGHRA and YSYEKL. CDR3 length: 15 residues. The CDR3 bases are TGCGCCAGCAGCCAACTGACAGCCATGAACACTGAAGCTTTCTTT. This codes for CASSQLTAMNTEAFF.

The table lists this clonotype with many counts. This chain joins TRBV11-2 and TRBJ1-1; tentatively, D is TRBD1 (5 bases). Germline V gene lookup returns CDR1 SGHAT and CDR2 FQNNGV. V lost 8 bases and J 0 bases, leaving 19 bases between the germline ends. This CDR3 is built from 16 residues. The CDR3 bases are TGTGCCAGCGCTACGGTCGCGCGGACAATGAACACTGAAGCTTTCTTT. It yields the protein CASATVARTMNTEAFF.

This clonotype occurred many times. V and J are TRBV28 and TRBJ2-4; 9 nucleotides match TRBD2. This CDR3 contains 19 residues. The trim removed 4 bases at V and 3 bases at J, leaving 16 bases unmatched. CDR1 and CDR2 from the germline V gene are MDHEN and SYDVKM. The CDR3 loop reads CASSSPRKLTSGYKNIQYF. The CDR3 nucleotides read TGTGCCAGCAGTTCCCCACGCAAACTGACTAGCGGATACAAAAACATTCAGTACTTC.

About this clonotype: A read error may account for a junction end that differs from germline. The rearrangement uses TRBV7-3 and TRBJ2-5; 8 positions agree with TRBD1. Germline-derived CDR1 and CDR2 are SGHTA and FQGTGA. CDR3 length: 15 amino acids. Written as DNA, the CDR3 is TGTGCCAGCAGCTTGGGGGGACAGGTCCAAGAGGCCCAGTACTTC. Translation gives CASSLGGQVQEAQYF.

This clonotype appeared many times. V and J are TRBV7-9 and TRBJ2-5; 11 nucleotides agree with TRBD2. V was pared by 4 bases and J by 4 bases, with 8 bases of the junction left unmatched. Looked up from germline, CDR1 is SEHNR and CDR2 is FQNEAQ (reference sequence). The CDR3 consists of 16 residues. The CDR3 DNA is TGTGCCAGCAGCTCTCTTAGCGGGAGGGTTGGAGAGACCCAGTACTTC. It translates to CASSSLSGRVGETQYF.

This clonotype was picked up many times. CDR3 nucleotides: TGTGCCAGCAGTCCTAGCTGGCCGACCTACAATGAGCAGTTCTTC. Translated, it gives CASSPSWPTYNEQFF. The chain employs TRBV28 and TRBJ2-1; a weak D match, TRBD2 (5 bases). Per germline, CDR1 MDHEN and CDR2 SYDVKM. Trimming removed 5 bases from V and 2 bases from J, with 13 bases in between. The CDR3 loop spans 15 amino acids.

This clonotype appeared many times. This chain uses TRBV12-3 or TRBV12-4 with TRBJ2-2, with TRBD1 identical over 8 bases. The CDR3 loop spans 13 amino acids. After removal of 7 bases from V and 7 bases from J, the junction contained 5 bases not matched to a gene. In nucleotides, the CDR3 is TGTGCCAGCAACAGGGGGTCCGTCGGGGAGCTGTTTTTT. It encodes CASNRGSVGELFF.

V gene TRBV24-1 combines with J gene TRBJ2-3; tentatively, D is TRBD1 (6 bases). The CDR3 has 13 amino acids. Germline V gives CDR1 KGHDR, CDR2 SFDVKD. V shed 7 bases and J shed 4 bases, with 11 bases lying between them. CDR3 sequence (DNA): TGTGCCACCAGCGCCACAGGGCCAGATACGCAGTATTTT. The encoded protein is CATSATGPDTQYF.

With respect to this clonotype: This could be a read error, since a much larger clone is one nucleotide away. The chain recombines TRBV11-2 with TRBJ2-7, with 10 bases lining up with TRBD1. Germline CDR1 SGHAT, CDR2 FQNNGV. The CDR3 contains 13 residues. The DNA for the CDR3 is TGTGCCAGCAGCCGGGACAGGGGCTACGGGCAGTACTTC. Protein sequence: CASSRDRGYGQYF.

This clonotype was detected once. This may be a read error: a much more frequent sequence differs by one nucleotide. V gene TRBV11-2 combines with J gene TRBJ2-3; no clear D. V was clipped by 6 bases and J by 6 bases, with 10 bases between them. CDR3 size: 12 residues. The germline CDR1 and CDR2 sequences are SGHAT and FQNNGV. The CDR3 sequence: CASSRMGDTQYF. The CDR3 nucleotides read TGTGCCAGCAGTCGGATGGGGGATACGCAGTATTTT.

This clonotype was recorded a few times. The chain uses TRBV12-3 or TRBV12-4 and TRBJ1-4; TRBD1 matches at 8 bases. The CDR3 contains 15 residues. V shed 4 bases and J 3 bases; nucleotides not matched to a gene: 4. This CDR3 is CASSSRGLSNEKLFF. CDR3 in DNA: TGTGCCAGCAGTTCCAGGGGGCTCTCTAATGAAAAACTGTTTTTT.

In this sample, this clonotype turned up many times. V gene TRBV27 combines with J gene TRBJ2-1, with D possibly matching TRBD2 (6 bases). CDR3 length: 13 residues. The germline V gene has CDR1 MNHEY and CDR2 SMNVEV (reference sequence). Deletions cut 6 bases from V and 8 bases from J, with 14 bases between. The CDR3 nucleotides are TGTGCCAGCAGAACGGGGACGGGGGATGAGCAGTTCTTC. This sequence encodes CASRTGTGDEQFF.

The CDR3, as DNA: TGTGCCAGCAGCAAAAACAGGGTATCCGAGCAGTACTTC. The encoded protein is CASSKNRVSEQYF. The J gene is TRBJ2-7, the V gene TRBV9, with a possible D match to TRBD1 (6 bases). V dropped 4 bases and J dropped 6 bases, with 14 bases sitting between them. CDR1 and CDR2 (germline): SGDLS, YYNGEE. The CDR3 is made up of 13 amino acids.

In its sample, this clonotype was seen many times. At one end the junction does not follow the germline gene, possibly because of a read error. This chain uses TRBV7-2 with TRBJ2-3; 7 bases are shared with TRBD2. The CDR3 loop spans 14 amino acids. CDR1 and CDR2 (germline): SGHTA, FQGNSA. CDR3 in DNA: TGTGCCAGCAGCTTAGTGACTAGCACGGATACGCAGTATTTT. Its protein is CASSLVTSTDTQYF.

There are many counts of this clonotype. The V gene is TRBV27, the J gene TRBJ2-3; 10 bases map to TRBD2. V lost 5 bases and J lost 2; bases outside the gene matches: 4. Germline V lookup: CDR1 MNHEY, CDR2 SMNVEV (reference sequence). This CDR3 spans 15 amino acids. The CDR3 sequence is CASSRSGGFTDTQYF. CDR3 coding DNA: TGTGCCAGCAGTCGTAGCGGGGGGTTCACAGATACGCAGTATTTT.

The V gene is TRBV6-2 or TRBV6-3, the J gene TRBJ2-7; 11 nucleotides agree with TRBD2. From germline, CDR1 is MNHEY and CDR2 SVGEGT. CDR3 length equals 12 residues. Trimming cost V 10 bases and J 4 bases; bases outside gene matches: 3. The CDR3 reads CATRLAGYEQYF. The CDR3 region has the DNA TGTGCCACCAGACTAGCGGGATACGAGCAGTACTTC.

V gene TRBV4-1 combines with J gene TRBJ1-4; D is undetermined. Germline V CDR1 and CDR2: MGHRA, YSYEKL. This CDR3 is built from 13 residues. Trimming removed 4 bases from V and 8 bases from J, with 11 bases in between. Written as DNA, the CDR3 is TGCGCCAGCAGCCTCTCGCTTCTGGAAAAACTGTTTTTT. This gives the protein CASSLSLLEKLFF.

This clonotype was seen many times. This chain joins TRBV19 and TRBJ2-7; D possibly corresponds to TRBD2 (5 bases). This CDR3 has 15 residues. V lost 4 bases, J lost 0 bases, and 13 bases lay in between. Looked up from germline, CDR1 is LNHDA and CDR2 is SQIVND (reference sequence). The CDR3 sequence is CASSRDPGSSYEQYF. CDR3 bases: TGTGCCAGTAGTAGGGATCCGGGAAGCTCCTACGAGCAGTACTTC. The full variable domain, rest sourced from reference TRBV19 and TRBJ2-7, is DGGITQSPKYLFRKEGQNVTLSCEQNLNHDAMYWYRQDPGQGLRLIYYSQIVNDFQKGDIAEGYSVSREKKESFPLTVTSAQKNPTAFYLCASSRDPGSSYEQYFGPGTRLTVT.

This clonotype was observed many times. The chain recombines TRBV20-1 with TRBJ2-1, with D possibly called TRBD1 or TRBD2 (6 bases each). Trimming removed 0 bases at V and 10 bases at J, with 22 bases between. Germline CDR1 DFQATT, CDR2 SNEGSKA (reference sequence). CDR3 length: 16 residues. CDR3 amino acids: CSARDGGRVGRGEQFF. CDR3 sequence (DNA): TGCAGTGCTAGAGATGGGGGGCGGGTCGGACGCGGGGAGCAGTTCTTC.